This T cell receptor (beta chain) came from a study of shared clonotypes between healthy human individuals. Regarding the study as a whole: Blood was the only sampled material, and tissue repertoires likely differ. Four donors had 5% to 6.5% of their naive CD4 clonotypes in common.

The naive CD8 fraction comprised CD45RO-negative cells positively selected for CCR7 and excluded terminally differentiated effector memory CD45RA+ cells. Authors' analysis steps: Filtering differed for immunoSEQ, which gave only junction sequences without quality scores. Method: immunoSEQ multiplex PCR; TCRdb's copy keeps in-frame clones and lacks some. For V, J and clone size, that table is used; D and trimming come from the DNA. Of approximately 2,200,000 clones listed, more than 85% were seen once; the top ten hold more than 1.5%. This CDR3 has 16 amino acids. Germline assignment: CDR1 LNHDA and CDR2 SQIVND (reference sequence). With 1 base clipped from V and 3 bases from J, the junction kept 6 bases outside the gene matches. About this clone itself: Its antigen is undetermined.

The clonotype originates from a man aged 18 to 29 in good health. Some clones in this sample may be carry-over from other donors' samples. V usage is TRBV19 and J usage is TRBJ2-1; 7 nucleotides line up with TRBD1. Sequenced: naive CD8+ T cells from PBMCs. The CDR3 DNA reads TGTGCCAGTAGTATAGGACAGGGATACGTCTACAATGAGCAGTTCTTC. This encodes CASSIGQGYVYNEQFF.